The 30 T cell receptor beta chains reported below all come from one sample, sequenced in a study of a mutant IDH1 vaccine in newly diagnosed glioma. Time point: week 47, end of study. Vaccinated patients received 300 ug of mutant IDH1 20-mer peptide per dose, with topical imiquimod. Some clones are missing from TCRdb's copy, which holds only in-frame ones; the method was immunoSEQ multiplex PCR. This table holds approximately 35,000 clones, around nine tenths found once. Their recognized antigens are unknown. The sample was PBMCs, taken from a glioma patient whose treatment included an IDH1 peptide vaccine. The receptors shown here come from a middle-aged woman with glioma.

This clone was recorded once. The chain links TRBV6-1 to TRBJ2-7, with D hard to call. Per germline, CDR1 MNHNS and CDR2 SASEGT. This CDR3 is built from 11 residues. With 8 bases removed from V and 6 bases from J, the gap between germline ends came to 11 bases. This chain's CDR3 is CASRFSGEQYF. The CDR3 DNA is TGTGCCAGCCGATTCAGTGGCGAGCAGTACTTC.

V is TRBV6-5 and J is TRBJ2-7, with TRBD1 matching over 8 bases. V shed 4 bases, J shed 0 bases, and the junction held 5 bases outside the gene matches. The CDR3 totals 15 residues. In germline, CDR1 is MNHEY, CDR2 SVGAGI. The CDR3 region is CASSSGGFSSYEQYF. CDR3 nucleotide sequence: TGTGCCAGCAGTTCAGGGGGCTTTAGCTCCTACGAGCAGTACTTC.

This chain joins TRBV29-1 and TRBJ2-1; no clear D. V was cut by 6 bases and J by 2 bases, with 14 bases left in between. The CDR3 has 14 residues. The V gene's germline CDR1 is SQVTM and CDR2 ANQGSEA. The CDR3 DNA reads TGCAGCGTAGTCCGGGCTTCCGCCTACAATGAGCAGTTCTTC. It yields the protein CSVVRASAYNEQFF.

This chain joins TRBV5-1 and TRBJ2-7; D gene uncertain. V was cut by 3 bases and J by 2 bases, with 9 bases left in between. This CDR3 is 13 amino acids long. CDR1 is SGHRS, CDR2 YFSETQ, per germline. The CDR3: CASSWAATYEQYF. In nucleotides, the CDR3 is TGCGCCAGCAGCTGGGCGGCAACCTACGAGCAGTACTTC.

The rearrangement joins TRBV5-4 to TRBJ2-1; 13 positions match TRBD2. This CDR3 is built from 16 residues. CDR1 and CDR2 (germline): SGHNT, YYREEE (reference sequence). Trimming removed 0 bases from V and 6 bases from J; junction bases left unmatched: 3. The CDR3 here is CASSLGLAGGGNEQFF. CDR3 bases: TGTGCCAGCAGCTTGGGACTAGCGGGAGGTGGCAATGAGCAGTTCTTC.

This clone has a single count. The chain employs TRBV7-3 and TRBJ2-5; the D gene is possibly TRBD2 (6 bases). Deletions cut 1 base from V and 5 bases from J, with 14 bases between. The CDR3 sequence is 15 residues long. CDR1 and CDR2 from the germline V gene are SGHTA and FQGTGA. The CDR3 coding sequence is TGTGCCAGCAGCTTAAGGGCGCGGGGTGGGGAGACCCAGTACTTC. It codes for CASSLRARGGETQYF.

The chain is built from TRBV27 and TRBJ1-5; D is unresolved. With 2 bases removed from V and 9 bases from J, the gap between germline ends came to 14 bases. The length of the CDR3 is 14 residues. Germline V gene sequence: CDR1 MNHEY, CDR2 SMNVEV (reference sequence). CDR3 DNA: TGTGCCAGCAGTTTAACTGACACGACGGGGCCCCAGCATTTT. Its protein product is CASSLTDTTGPQHF.

The V gene is TRBV19, the J gene TRBJ1-2; maybe TRBD1 (5 bases). CDR1 is LNHDA and CDR2 is SQIVND in the germline V gene (reference sequence). The V end lost 5 bases, the J end lost 13 bases, and 26 bases lay between the germline ends. CDR3 length: 15 amino acids. The CDR3: CASSPYLGNRSLCTF. CDR3 coding DNA: TGTGCCAGTAGTCCTTATTTGGGGAACAGGAGCCTGTGCACCTTC. The full variable domain, completed using reference TRBV19 and TRBJ1-2, is DGGITQSPKYLFRKEGQNVTLSCEQNLNHDAMYWYRQDPGQGLRLIYYSQIVNDFQKGDIAEGYSVSREKKESFPLTVTSAQKNPTAFYLCASSPYLGNRSLCTFGSGTRLTVV.

V is TRBV30 and J is TRBJ2-5, with 16 bases aligning to TRBD2. Germline trimming cut 8 bases from V and 5 bases from J; bases unmatched to any gene: 8. The CDR3 length is 15 residues. Germline lookup yields CDR1 GTSNPN and CDR2 SVGIG (reference sequence). The CDR3: CALGLAGGHSETQYF. The DNA of the CDR3 is TGTGCCCTGGGACTAGCGGGAGGGCATTCGGAGACCCAGTACTTC.

The chain joins TRBV9 to TRBJ2-1, with D possibly being TRBD1 or TRBD2 (5 bases each). Germline CDR1 and CDR2: SGDLS and YYNGEE. CDR3 length equals 15 residues. V was pared by 4 bases and J by 2 bases, with 13 bases between. This chain's CDR3 is CASSFTGTAYNEQFF. CDR3 in DNA: TGTGCCAGCAGCTTTACCGGGACCGCCTACAATGAGCAGTTCTTC.

The V gene is TRBV30, the J gene TRBJ1-1; a weak D match, TRBD1 (6 bases). The CDR3 is made up of 13 amino acids. CDR1 and CDR2 from the germline V gene are GTSNPN and SVGIG (reference sequence). With 1 base removed from V and 1 base from J, the gap between germline ends came to 7 bases. In nucleotides, the CDR3 is TGTGCCTGGAGTGAAGGGGGGAACACTGAAGCTTTCTTT. Translation: CAWSEGGNTEAFF.

The V gene is TRBV7-3, the J gene TRBJ2-1; D gene ambiguous. V shed 2 bases and J shed 0 bases, with 8 bases lying between them. The CDR3 has 15 amino acids. The germline gives CDR1 SGHTA, CDR2 FQGTGA. This CDR3 is CASSLVGSSYNEQFF. CDR3 nucleotides: TGTGCCAGCAGCTTAGTTGGTAGCTCCTACAATGAGCAGTTCTTC.

The chain couples TRBV7-2 to TRBJ2-7, with 8 nucleotides matching TRBD1. The V segment lost 4 bases and the J segment 0 bases; nucleotides outside the gene matches: 5. This CDR3 has 15 amino acids. The V gene's germline CDR1 is SGHTA and CDR2 FQGNSA. The CDR3: CASSWDRTFSYEQYF. The CDR3 nucleotides are TGTGCCAGCAGCTGGGACAGGACCTTCTCCTACGAGCAGTACTTC.

This clone is a singleton in its sample. This sequence joins TRBV2 and TRBJ2-3, with 10 bases that match TRBD2. The CDR3 is made up of 16 amino acids. With 2 bases clipped from V and 3 bases from J, the junction kept 5 bases outside the gene matches. Germline V CDR1 and CDR2: SNHLY, FYNNEI. CDR3 in amino acids: CASSEQPGLATDTQYF. CDR3 in DNA: TGTGCCAGCAGTGAACAGCCGGGACTAGCGACAGATACGCAGTATTTT.

As DNA, the CDR3 is TGTGCCAGCAGATACGGGCAGGGTGATGAGACCCAGTACTTC. It codes for CASRYGQGDETQYF. This rearrangement joins TRBV2 to TRBJ2-5, with D perhaps matching TRBD1 (5 bases). The CDR3 has 14 amino acids. CDR1 is SNHLY and CDR2 is FYNNEI in the germline V gene. Trimming removed 6 bases at V and 5 bases at J, with 16 bases between.

Remarks on this clone: The DNA is left out, because the CDR3 cannot be placed on it with certainty; the CDR3 is given as TCRdb lists it. This chain joins TRBV12-1 and TRBJ2-2. TRBV12-1 is recorded as a pseudogene. Termini included, the CDR3 measures 17 amino acids. The CDR3 sequence is CASSLRGVGLGTGELFF.

The genes are TRBV2 and TRBJ1-1; D is unclear. The germline CDR1 and CDR2 sequences are SNHLY and FYNNEI. Trimming cost V 6 bases and J 3 bases, with 11 bases left between them. The CDR3 has 13 amino acids. The CDR3 reads CASSGKRDTEAFF. CDR3 coding DNA: TGTGCCAGCAGCGGGAAGCGGGACACTGAAGCTTTCTTT.

The chain links TRBV15 to TRBJ1-1; D gene unclear. The CDR3 runs to 18 residues. Looked up from germline, CDR1 is LNHNV and CDR2 is YYDKDF (reference sequence). V shed 0 bases and J shed 1 base, with 18 bases lying between them. The CDR3 DNA sequence: TGTGCCACCAGCAGAGATGTTAGAACACCCACGAAGAACACTGAAGCTTTCTTT. The encoded protein is CATSRDVRTPTKNTEAFF.

This chain links TRBV4-3 with TRBJ1-6; weak D call: TRBD1 (5 bases). CDR3 length equals 16 residues. The ends were cut back, 3 bases at V and 7 bases at J, with 16 bases in the middle. The germline gives CDR1 LGHNA, CDR2 YSLEER. The DNA for the CDR3 is TGCGCCAGCAGCCAGGACACGGCAGGGTCGAATTCACCCCTCCACTTT. It yields the protein CASSQDTAGSNSPLHF.

The CDR3 coding sequence is TGTGCCAGCAGCCGACATACAGGGAGGAACGGCGCCGAGCAGTACTTC. Encoded protein: CASSRHTGRNGAEQYF. The chain is built from TRBV14 and TRBJ2-7; D tentatively fits TRBD1 or TRBD2 (6 bases each). The CDR3 totals 16 residues. Deletions cut 4 bases from V and 6 bases from J, with 22 bases between. Germline loops: CDR1 SGHDN, CDR2 FVKESK. Complete variable domain (other parts from reference TRBV14 and TRBJ2-7): EAGVTQFPSHSVIEKGQTVTLRCDPISGHDNLYWYRRVMGKEIKFLLHFVKESKQDESGMPNNRFLAERTGGTYSTLKVQPAELEDSGVYFCASSRHTGRNGAEQYFGPGTRLTVT.

CDR3 protein: CASKKTGLNEKLFF. The CDR3 DNA follows: TGTGCCAGCAAAAAGACAGGGCTTAATGAAAAACTGTTTTTT. This chain joins TRBV6-5 and TRBJ1-4; 7 nucleotides line up with TRBD1. This CDR3 region has 14 residues. Germline V gene sequence: CDR1 MNHEY, CDR2 SVGAGI. Trimming removed 7 bases from V and 4 bases from J; junction bases left unmatched: 6.

The rearrangement uses TRBV7-2 and TRBJ1-4; 7 nucleotides line up with TRBD1. The length of the CDR3 is 14 residues. The V gene end was trimmed by 4 bases and the J gene end by 8 bases; junction bases not matched to a gene: 7. Looked up from germline, CDR1 is SGHTA and CDR2 is FQGNSA. Here the CDR3 reads CASSYTGVNEKLFF. CDR3 DNA: TGTGCCAGCAGCTACACAGGGGTAAACGAAAAACTGTTTTTT.

This clone was seen a handful of times. The chain combines TRBV7-2 with TRBJ1-5; D call uncertain. V lost 5 bases and J 0 bases, leaving 11 bases between the germline ends. The germline V gene has CDR1 SGHTA and CDR2 FQGNSA. CDR3 length equals 15 residues. Written as DNA, the CDR3 is TGTGCCAGCAGCATTGAGAGGGCTAGCAATCAGCCCCAGCATTTT. Amino acid sequence: CASSIERASNQPQHF.

The V and J genes are TRBV30 and TRBJ2-3; 11 bases fit TRBD2. J lost 4 bases, V lost 3 bases, and 6 bases had no gene match. The CDR3 spans 15 residues. Germline CDR1 is GTSNPN and CDR2 is SVGIG (reference sequence). CDR3 sequence: CAWSKLAGVADTQYF. The CDR3 nucleotides are TGTGCCTGGAGCAAACTAGCGGGAGTCGCAGATACGCAGTATTTT.

V gene TRBV29-1 combines with J gene TRBJ2-3; 7 nucleotides line up with TRBD2. V dropped 2 bases and J dropped 1; count of bases not matched to a gene: 6. Germline lookup yields CDR1 SQVTM and CDR2 ANQGSEA. The CDR3 is 15 amino acids. This CDR3 reads CSVEWTAGGTDTQYF. The CDR3 region has the DNA TGCAGCGTTGAATGGACTGCGGGGGGCACAGATACGCAGTATTTT.

The gene calls are TRBV9 and TRBJ2-7; D uncertain. The ends were cut back, 0 bases at V and 4 bases at J, with 8 bases in the middle. The CDR3 contains 13 residues. Germline V gene data show CDR1 as SGDLS and CDR2 as YYNGEE. CDR3 loop: CASSVVDGYEQYF. The CDR3 nucleotides are TGTGCCAGCAGCGTAGTAGACGGATACGAGCAGTACTTC.

The gene calls are TRBV5-1 and TRBJ1-1; D possibly corresponds to TRBD1 (5 bases). Germline values: CDR1 SGHRS, CDR2 YFSETQ. Trimming took off 0 bases at V and 4 bases at J, with 13 bases between the two ends. The CDR3 runs 15 residues. CDR3 in amino acids: CASSLVWGGSTEAFF. CDR3 nucleotide sequence: TGCGCCAGCAGCTTGGTTTGGGGCGGGAGCACTGAAGCTTTCTTT.

This clone was seen a handful of times. This chain joins TRBV7-8 and TRBJ1-1; D is uncertain. V dropped 7 bases and J dropped 3 bases, with 12 bases sitting between them. Per germline, CDR1 SGHVS and CDR2 FQNEAQ. This CDR3 has 13 amino acids. In nucleotides, the CDR3 is TGTGCCAGCAAATGGGATCGAGACACTGAAGCTTTCTTT. It codes for CASKWDRDTEAFF.

CDR3 region: CASSRRLGASYNEQFF. DNA for the CDR3: TGTGCCAGCAGCCGCAGGCTGGGGGCCTCCTACAATGAGCAGTTCTTC. The V gene is TRBV5-6, the J gene TRBJ2-1; weak D call: TRBD1 (6 bases). The germline CDR1 and CDR2 sequences are SGHDT and YYEEEE. This CDR3 has 16 residues. Deletions cut 4 bases from V and 0 bases from J, with 14 bases between. Complete variable domain (other parts from reference TRBV5-6 and TRBJ2-1): DAGVTQSPTHLIKTRGQQVTLRCSPKSGHDTVSWYQQALGQGPQFIFQYYEEEERQRGNFPDRFSGHQFPNYSSELNVNALLLGDSALYLCASSRRLGASYNEQFFGPGTRLTVL.

This chain links TRBV4-3 with TRBJ2-2; the D is unclear. The germline CDR1 and CDR2 sequences are LGHNA and YSLEER. V lost 0 bases and J lost 4, with 12 bases in between. CDR3 length: 16 amino acids. The CDR3 protein is CASSQDSGPTTGELFF. CDR3 sequence (DNA): TGCGCCAGCAGCCAAGATTCGGGCCCAACCACCGGGGAGCTGTTTTTT.